These 24 T cell receptor beta chains share one sample of origin, sequenced in a study of T cells in pancreatic ductal adenocarcinoma. The selected patients with pancreatic ductal adenocarcinoma had surgery but no neoadjuvant therapy. Here immunoSEQ multiplex PCR was the method, and the copy in TCRdb shows in-frame clones only, minus some. Counted here are 100,000 or so clones, 90% to 95% occurring once; the ten biggest clones make up about 3.4%. The specimen sequenced was PBMCs. These receptors originate from a human donor with pancreatic ductal adenocarcinoma.

The CDR3 sequence is CASSGKGASEQFF. The CDR3 DNA follows: TGTGCCAGCAGCGGAAAGGGAGCAAGTGAGCAGTTCTTC. V usage is TRBV9 and J usage is TRBJ2-1; the D gene is possibly TRBD2 (5 bases). The V and J ends lost 3 bases and 9 bases respectively, with 13 bases between them. CDR1 is SGDLS, CDR2 YYNGEE, per germline. This CDR3 has 13 residues.

The chain links TRBV11-2 to TRBJ1-5, with a tentative D call TRBD1 (5 bases). V lost 0 bases to trimming and J lost 7 bases, with 16 bases between them. This CDR3 region has 16 residues. Germline V gene data show CDR1 as SGHAT and CDR2 as FQNNGV. CDR3 amino acids: CASSLDQGTAEQPQHF. The CDR3 bases are TGTGCCAGCAGCTTAGATCAGGGTACAGCCGAGCAGCCCCAGCATTTT.

This clone was found once. The V and J genes are TRBV5-1 and TRBJ1-1; D gene ambiguous. V was shortened by 0 bases and J by 0 bases, with 6 bases between the two germline ends. Germline V gives CDR1 SGHRS, CDR2 YFSETQ. This CDR3 has 14 amino acids. CDR3 sequence: CASSLARMNTEAFF. Written as DNA, the CDR3 is TGCGCCAGCAGCTTGGCCAGGATGAACACTGAAGCTTTCTTT.

The genes are TRBV14 and TRBJ2-7; D possibly corresponds to TRBD1 (6 bases). This CDR3 is built from 14 residues. Germline values: CDR1 SGHDN, CDR2 FVKESK. The V and J ends lost 4 bases and 0 bases respectively, with 10 bases between them. Here the CDR3 DNA reads TGTGCCAGCAGCCGCGAGGGACACTCCTACGAGCAGTACTTC. Translation gives CASSREGHSYEQYF. Full variable domain (rest looked up from reference TRBV14 and TRBJ2-7): EAGVTQFPSHSVIEKGQTVTLRCDPISGHDNLYWYRRVMGKEIKFLLHFVKESKQDESGMPNNRFLAERTGGTYSTLKVQPAELEDSGVYFCASSREGHSYEQYFGPGTRLTVT.

The V and J genes are TRBV7-2 and TRBJ2-7, with a weak D call TRBD2 (7 bases). V shed 0 bases and J shed 4 bases, with 13 bases lying between them. CDR1 and CDR2 (germline): SGHTA, FQGNSA. This CDR3 is built from 15 residues. The CDR3: CASSLATGGGYEQYF. The CDR3 DNA follows: TGTGCCAGCAGCTTAGCTACGGGGGGCGGATACGAGCAGTACTTC.

The gene calls are TRBV2 and TRBJ2-1; 8 bases line up with TRBD2. Germline values: CDR1 SNHLY, CDR2 FYNNEI. The trim removed 7 bases at V and 6 bases at J, leaving 11 bases unmatched. This CDR3 region has 15 residues. For the CDR3, the DNA is TGTGCCAGCATAAGGAGACTAGCGAGCTCCAATGAGCAGTTCTTC. As protein: CASIRRLASSNEQFF.

In its sample, this clone was seen once. The rearrangement uses TRBV29-1 and TRBJ1-4; no clear D. The CDR3 consists of 11 residues. Germline values: CDR1 SQVTM, CDR2 ANQGSEA. Trimming took 5 bases from V and 5 from J, leaving 6 bases between them. The CDR3 region has the DNA TGCAGCGTTTTACGGAATGAAAAACTGTTTTTT. Translation: CSVLRNEKLFF.

The rearrangement links TRBV9 to TRBJ2-7; 7 positions agree with TRBD1. J gave up 5 bases and V 0 bases, and 8 bases lay outside the gene matches. The CDR3 is 15 amino acids. Germline CDR1 and CDR2: SGDLS and YYNGEE. CDR3 sequence reads: CASSVGHRGIDEQYF. In DNA, the CDR3 is TGTGCCAGCAGCGTAGGTCACAGGGGAATCGACGAGCAGTACTTC.

This rearrangement joins TRBV28 to TRBJ1-4; tentative D call: TRBD1 (5 bases). Trimming took 11 bases from V and 6 from J, leaving 16 bases between them. The CDR3 runs 13 residues. Germline V gene lookup returns CDR1 MDHEN and CDR2 SYDVKM. CDR3 coding DNA: TGTGCCTCTTACCAGGGACTCGATGAAAAACTGTTTTTT. Protein: CASYQGLDEKLFF.

The rearrangement joins TRBV2 to TRBJ2-6; D is undetermined. This CDR3 is built from 14 residues. From germline, CDR1 is SNHLY and CDR2 FYNNEI. V dropped 4 bases and J dropped 4 bases, with 8 bases sitting between them. Here the CDR3 DNA reads TGTGCCAGCAGTGCTGAGGCCGGGGCCAACGTCCTGACTTTC. As protein: CASSAEAGANVLTF. Filled out from reference TRBV2 and TRBJ2-6, the complete variable domain reads EPEVTQTPSHQVTQMGQEVILRCVPISNHLYFYWYRQILGQKVEFLVSFYNNEISEKSEIFDDQFSVERPDGSNFTLKIRSTKLEDSAMYFCASSAEAGANVLTFGAGSRLTVL.

The J gene is TRBJ1-4, the V gene TRBV6-5; 8 bases fit TRBD1. The CDR3 is 14 residues long. J lost 8 bases, V lost 6 bases, and 8 bases had no gene match. Germline values: CDR1 MNHEY, CDR2 SVGAGI. This chain's CDR3 is CASSRQDRVEKLFF. The CDR3 DNA reads TGTGCCAGCAGCCGGCAGGACAGGGTCGAAAAACTGTTTTTT.

The chain combines TRBV5-1 with TRBJ2-5, with TRBD1 matching over 9 bases. Unmatched junction bases numbered 7, after V lost 6 bases and J lost 4 bases. Looked up from germline, CDR1 is SGHRS and CDR2 is YFSETQ. CDR3 length equals 14 residues. Written as DNA, the CDR3 is TGCGCCAGCAACCTCGGACAGGGGAGAGAGACCCAGTACTTC. It encodes CASNLGQGRETQYF.

The V gene is TRBV5-1, the J gene TRBJ1-2; 8 bases line up with TRBD1. Germline V gene sequence: CDR1 SGHRS, CDR2 YFSETQ. CDR3 length equals 13 residues. V gave up 2 bases and J gave up 8 bases; unmatched junction bases: 5. CDR3 protein: CASSFDRGGGYTF. As DNA, the CDR3 is TGCGCCAGCAGCTTCGACAGGGGTGGGGGCTACACCTTC.

The rearrangement uses TRBV6-1 and TRBJ2-7; D gene unclear. Trimming left V 8 bases short and J 5 bases short, with 16 bases between. The germline CDR1 and CDR2 sequences are MNHNS and SASEGT. CDR3 length: 13 amino acids. In nucleotides, the CDR3 is TGTGCCAGCTATATGGAGCCTTTCCACGAGCAGTACTTC. As protein: CASYMEPFHEQYF.

The chain has TRBV6-6 and TRBJ1-5, with 9 nucleotides matching TRBD1. This CDR3 has 15 amino acids. Germline V gives CDR1 MNHNY, CDR2 SVGAGI (reference sequence). The V and J ends lost 4 bases and 3 bases, in that order; junction bases with no gene match: 4. This chain's CDR3 is CASSSRDRDNQPQHF. The CDR3 region has the DNA TGTGCCAGCAGTTCCCGGGACAGGGACAATCAGCCCCAGCATTTT.

The chain couples TRBV10-3 to TRBJ2-5; TRBD2 matches 7 bases. The V gene's germline CDR1 is ENHRY and CDR2 SYGVKD. The V gene end was trimmed by 2 bases and the J gene end by 3 bases; junction bases not matched to a gene: 6. The length of the CDR3 is 15 residues. DNA for the CDR3: TGTGCCATCAGTGAGATGGCCCTAGCGGAAGAGACCCAGTACTTC. This gives the protein CAISEMALAEETQYF.

The chain uses TRBV29-1 and TRBJ2-5; D possibly corresponds to TRBD1 (5 bases). Germline CDR1 is SQVTM and CDR2 is ANQGSEA. The V end lost 5 bases, the J end lost 4 bases, and 8 bases lay between the germline ends. The CDR3 has 11 residues. The CDR3 region has the DNA TGCAGCGTTCAGGGTCCAGAGACCCAGTACTTC. The encoded protein is CSVQGPETQYF.

This clone was observed a few times. The chain couples TRBV6-5 to TRBJ2-7; 12 positions agree with TRBD2. The V segment lost 6 bases and the J segment 1 base; nucleotides outside the gene matches: 4. This CDR3 is 15 amino acids long. Germline V CDR1 and CDR2: MNHEY, SVGAGI. The CDR3 bases are TGTGCCAGCAGGGTACTAGCGGGAGGTTCCTACGAGCAGTACTTC. The encoded protein is CASRVLAGGSYEQYF.

This sequence joins TRBV4-2 and TRBJ2-2, with 8 positions matching TRBD2. J was trimmed by 2 bases and V by 4 bases; bases with no gene match: 12. This CDR3 contains 18 residues. Germline-derived CDR1 and CDR2 are LGHNA and YNFKEQ. Written as DNA, the CDR3 is TGTGCCAGCAGCCCGAATCCCGGGAGGGCCGTCAACACCGGGGAGCTGTTTTTT. Protein sequence: CASSPNPGRAVNTGELFF.

This clone was counted a few times. This chain joins TRBV9 and TRBJ2-7; D is undetermined. The ends were cut back, 0 bases at V and 0 bases at J, with 10 bases in the middle. The CDR3 has 15 residues. Germline CDR1 SGDLS, CDR2 YYNGEE. The CDR3 bases are TGTGCCAGCAGCGTAGGCGTCGGTAGCTCCTACGAGCAGTACTTC. Translating it yields CASSVGVGSSYEQYF.

This chain connects TRBV11-2 to TRBJ1-2; 9 nucleotides align to TRBD1. V lost 5 bases and J lost 7; bases outside the gene matches: 5. CDR1 and CDR2 from the germline V gene are SGHAT and FQNNGV. CDR3 length equals 13 residues. The CDR3 region is CASSPDRGAGYTF. CDR3 coding DNA: TGTGCCAGCAGCCCAGACAGGGGGGCTGGCTACACCTTC.

The chain carries TRBV27 and TRBJ2-2; D possibly corresponds to TRBD2 (6 bases). Germline V CDR1 and CDR2: MNHEY, SMNVEV (reference sequence). The CDR3 loop spans 16 amino acids. Trimming took off 2 bases at V and 0 bases at J, with 10 bases between the two ends. CDR3 DNA: TGTGCCAGCAGTTTAAGAGGGAGGCCGAACACCGGGGAGCTGTTTTTT. Its protein product is CASSLRGRPNTGELFF.

J is TRBJ2-3 and V is TRBV18; TRBD2 agrees at 11 bases. In germline, CDR1 is KGHSH, CDR2 LQKENI. This CDR3 region has 17 residues. The ends lost 4 bases at V and 2 bases at J; junction bases unmatched: 8. Written as DNA, the CDR3 is TGTGCCAGCTCACTAAATAGCGGGAGGGCCTCCACAGATACGCAGTATTTT. Translation gives CASSLNSGRASTDTQYF. Drawing the rest from reference TRBV18 and TRBJ2-3, the complete variable domain is NAGVMQNPRHLVRRRGQEARLRCSPMKGHSHVYWYRQLPEEGLKFMVYLQKENIIDESGMPKERFSAEFPKEGPSILRIQQVVRGDSAAYFCASSLNSGRASTDTQYFGPGTRLTVL.

This clone appeared a single time. The rearrangement uses TRBV7-6 and TRBJ2-1; the D gene is possibly TRBD1 (6 bases). The CDR3 runs 13 residues. The V and J ends lost 4 bases and 5 bases respectively, with 9 bases between them. CDR1 is SGHVS, CDR2 FNYEAQ, per germline. Here the CDR3 reads CASSSRTDNEQFF. CDR3 sequence (DNA): TGTGCCAGCAGCTCCCGGACAGACAATGAGCAGTTCTTC.